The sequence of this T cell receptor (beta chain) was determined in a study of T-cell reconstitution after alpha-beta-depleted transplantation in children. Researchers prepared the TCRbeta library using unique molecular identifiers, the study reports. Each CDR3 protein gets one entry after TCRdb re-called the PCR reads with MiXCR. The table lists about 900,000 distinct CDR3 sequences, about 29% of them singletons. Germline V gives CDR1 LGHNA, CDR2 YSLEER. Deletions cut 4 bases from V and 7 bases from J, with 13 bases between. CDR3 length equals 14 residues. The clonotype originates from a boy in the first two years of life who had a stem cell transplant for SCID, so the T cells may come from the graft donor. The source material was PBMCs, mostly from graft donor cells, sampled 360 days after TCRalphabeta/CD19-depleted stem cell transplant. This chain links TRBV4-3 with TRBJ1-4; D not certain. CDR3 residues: CASSPWVPGEKLFF. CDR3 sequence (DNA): TGCGCCAGCAGCCCATGGGTACCCGGTGAAAAACTGTTTTTT.